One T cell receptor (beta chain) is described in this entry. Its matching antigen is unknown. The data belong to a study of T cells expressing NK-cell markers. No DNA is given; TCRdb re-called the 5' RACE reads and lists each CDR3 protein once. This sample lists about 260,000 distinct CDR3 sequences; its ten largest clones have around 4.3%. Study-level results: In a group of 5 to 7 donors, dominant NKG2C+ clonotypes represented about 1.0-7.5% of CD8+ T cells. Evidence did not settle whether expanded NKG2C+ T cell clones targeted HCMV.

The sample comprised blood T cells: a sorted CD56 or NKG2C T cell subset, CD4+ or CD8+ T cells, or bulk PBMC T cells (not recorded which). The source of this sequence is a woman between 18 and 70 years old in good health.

CDR3 sequence reads: CSARDPTSGFYEQYF. The chain combines TRBV20-1 with TRBJ2-7. The CDR3 covers 15 residues. Germline CDR1 DFQATT, CDR2 SNEGSKA (reference sequence).